The 9 T cell receptor beta chains reported below all come from one sample, sequenced in a study of PD-1 blockade in classical Hodgkin lymphoma. Time point given: cycle 4 day 1 (C4D1), after about 6 weeks of nivolumab. After autologous stem cell transplantation all patients relapsed, and prior brentuximab vedotin exposure differed between cohorts. Method: immunoSEQ multiplex PCR; TCRdb's copy keeps in-frame clones and lacks some. The table has tens of thousands of clones, 90% seen once. The sequenced sample was peripheral blood mononuclear cells (PBMCs), obtained before the fourth cycle of nivolumab. These receptor sequences come from a human donor with classical Hodgkin lymphoma.

V and J are TRBV4-2 and TRBJ2-3; D might be TRBD1 or TRBD2, each matching 5 bases. The CDR3 length is 18 residues. CDR1 and CDR2 from the germline V gene are LGHNA and YNFKEQ. Trimming took off 0 bases at V and 2 bases at J, with 18 bases between the two ends. In nucleotides, the CDR3 is TGTGCCAGCAGCCAAGAAGTTCCCGGGACCCAGCCCACAGATACGCAGTATTTT. This sequence encodes CASSQEVPGTQPTDTQYF.

This clone appeared once. The chain is built from TRBV5-1 and TRBJ1-4, with 9 positions matching TRBD1. V lost 3 bases, J lost 7 bases, and 10 bases stayed unmatched. The CDR3 has 16 residues. Germline V gives CDR1 SGHRS, CDR2 YFSETQ. CDR3 residues: CASSSTGGVGGEKLFF. The CDR3 bases are TGCGCCAGCAGCTCGACAGGGGGTGTGGGAGGTGAAAAACTGTTTTTT.

V usage is TRBV18 and J usage is TRBJ2-1, with 15 bases lining up with TRBD2. The CDR3 extends over 16 amino acids. V gave up 3 bases and J gave up 4 bases; unmatched junction bases: 1. Germline CDR1 is KGHSH and CDR2 is LQKENI. Here the CDR3 reads CASSPGTSGGYNEQFF. The CDR3 nucleotides are TGTGCCAGCTCACCCGGGACTAGCGGGGGGTACAATGAGCAGTTCTTC.

This clone was counted between two and nine times. The V and J genes are TRBV5-1 and TRBJ1-2, with D possibly matching TRBD1 (5 bases). V lost 0 bases to trimming and J lost 3 bases, with 18 bases between them. CDR3 length: 17 amino acids. CDR1 SGHRS and CDR2 YFSETQ come from the germline V gene. The CDR3 region has the DNA TGCGCCAGCAGCTTGGGGCAGGGAAGTCTAAGGGACTATGGCTACACCTTC. This encodes CASSLGQGSLRDYGYTF. The full variable domain, in which reference TRBV5-1 and TRBJ1-2 provide the parts outside the CDR3, is KAGVTQTPRYLIKTRGQQVTLSCSPISGHRSVSWYQQTPGQGLQFLFEYFSETQRNKGNFPGRFSGRQFSNSRSEMNVSTLELGDSALYLCASSLGQGSLRDYGYTFGSGTRLTVV.

The chain carries TRBV27 and TRBJ2-2; D is undetermined. The CDR3 runs to 12 residues. The V end lost 3 bases, the J end lost 4 bases, and 3 bases lay between the germline ends. CDR1 is MNHEY, CDR2 SMNVEV, per germline (reference sequence). The CDR3 region is CASSFPTGELFF. DNA of the CDR3: TGTGCCAGCAGTTTCCCCACCGGGGAGCTGTTTTTT.

The chain combines TRBV7-2 with TRBJ2-3; D is perhaps TRBD2 (6 bases). Germline loops: CDR1 SGHTA, CDR2 FQGNSA. V lost 1 base and J lost 3, with 14 bases in between. This CDR3 region has 16 residues. The CDR3 spells CASSLGSLAKTDTQYF. In DNA, the CDR3 is TGTGCCAGCAGCTTAGGCAGCCTAGCGAAGACAGATACGCAGTATTTT.

The J gene is TRBJ1-1, the V gene TRBV30, with D maybe TRBD1 (6 bases). Germline V CDR1 and CDR2: GTSNPN, SVGIG (reference sequence). The CDR3 loop spans 14 amino acids. V was shortened by 0 bases and J by 10 bases, with 18 bases between the two germline ends. The CDR3 DNA sequence: TGTGCCTGGAGTGTACAGGGAGGGCCCCAGGGAGCTTTCTTT. Protein: CAWSVQGGPQGAFF.

V gene TRBV6-5 combines with J gene TRBJ1-5; weak D call: TRBD1 (5 bases). The ends were cut back, 4 bases at V and 8 bases at J, with 9 bases in the middle. Germline CDR1 and CDR2: MNHEY and SVGAGI. The CDR3 length is 12 residues. The DNA for the CDR3 is TGTGCCAGCAGTTTCCTGGGGGAGCCCCAGCATTTT. Protein sequence: CASSFLGEPQHF.

The gene calls are TRBV4-1 and TRBJ1-1; D is ambiguous. Trimming took off 1 base at V and 0 bases at J, with 0 bases between the two ends. The CDR3 consists of 12 residues. Germline CDR1 reads MGHRA; CDR2 reads YSYEKL. The CDR3 protein is CASSQVNTEAFF. The CDR3 DNA reads as TGCGCCAGCAGCCAAGTGAACACTGAAGCTTTCTTT.